A selection of T cell receptor beta chains follows, all from one sample in a study of blood T cell repertoires in COVID-19. Measured with immunoSEQ multiplex PCR; TCRdb has only the in-frame clones, and not every one. The table has tens of thousands of clones, roughly four fifths seen once. Sequencing was done on a sample of peripheral blood. These TCRs come from a man between 65 and 85 years old with acute or convalescent COVID-19. The CDR3 runs from the conserved cysteine through the conserved F or W. Fields, in order: CDR3 length, clone size, D gene, J gene, V gene, CDR3 DNA, CDR3 protein. D genes are given only for firm matches. Size is omitted from some rows. Given values are once, few, many or a class for expanded clones.

13	-	TRBD1	TRBJ1-1	TRBV12-3/TRBV12-4	TGTGCCAGCAGTAGAGACAGGGTCACTGAAGCTTTCTTT	CASSRDRVTEAFF
14	-	TRBD1	TRBJ2-2	TRBV5-1	TGCGCCAGCAGTATGCAGGGGGCGGCCGGGGAGCTGTTTTTT	CASSMQGAAGELFF
13	once	-	TRBJ1-2	TRBV7-2	TGTGCCAGCAGCCACTGGCAGGGGTATGGCTACACCTTC	CASSHWQGYGYTF
13	-	-	TRBJ2-7	TRBV6-5	TGTGCCGTCTTTCAACCGGGCTCCTACGAGCAGTACTTC	CAVFQPGSYEQYF
16	-	TRBD1	TRBJ1-5	TRBV5-1	TGCGCCAGCAGTGTGGGGCCGCAGGGGGCAGGACAGCCCCAGCATTTT	CASSVGPQGAGQPQHF
12	-	-	TRBJ1-2	TRBV28	TGTGCCAGCAGACCAGGACTCTATGGCTACACCTTC	CASRPGLYGYTF
13	-	-	TRBJ1-5	TRBV5-6	TGTGCCAGCAGCCACCAGGGTAATCAGCCCCAGCATTTT	CASSHQGNQPQHF
14	-	-	TRBJ1-4	TRBV5-5	TGTGCCAGCAGCCCCGTTACTCGGGGTGAAAAACTGTTTTTT	CASSPVTRGEKLFF
14	-	-	TRBJ2-3	TRBV29-1	TGCAGCGTGGGACAAGCCTCTAGCACAGATACGCAGTATTTT	CSVGQASSTDTQYF
17	many	TRBD2	TRBJ2-5	TRBV10-3	TGTGCCATCAGCCGATTAGCAGCGGGAGGCCACCAAGAGACCCAGTACTTC	CAISRLAAGGHQETQYF
14	-	TRBD2	TRBJ2-1	TRBV5-4	TGTGCCAGCAGTCCGACTAGCGGGGTCAATGAGCAGTTCTTC	CASSPTSGVNEQFF
14	-	-	TRBJ2-2	TRBV5-5	TGTGCCAGCAGCCTTGGCGGGGCGGCCGGGGAGCTGTTTTTT	CASSLGGAAGELFF
19	-	TRBD1	TRBJ2-7	TRBV5-1	TGCGCCAGCAGCTTAGCCGGGACAGGGTACGGGAGCAGCTCCTACGAGCAGTACTTC	CASSLAGTGYGSSSYEQYF
15	-	-	TRBJ1-4	TRBV5-1	TGCGCCAGCAGTTCTTCAGTGGCAGTTAATGAAAAACTGTTTTTT	CASSSSVAVNEKLFF
13	-	-	TRBJ1-2	TRBV3-1/TRBV3-2	TGTGCCAGCAGCCCCCGACAGAACTATGGCTACACCTTC	CASSPRQNYGYTF
16	-	-	TRBJ2-1	TRBV9	TGTGCCAGCAGCGCCTCCATTTGGACTGAAAAGAATGAGCAGTTCTTC	CASSASIWTEKNEQFF
15	once	TRBD2	TRBJ2-1	TRBV6-5	TGTGCGGACGGAGCGGGACTAGCGGGGGCAGAGGAGCAGTTCTTC	CADGAGLAGAEEQFF
17	-	TRBD1	TRBJ2-7	TRBV4-1	TGCGCCAGCAGCCTCCACCCCCGGGACAGCTTTCCCTACGAGCAGTACTTC	CASSLHPRDSFPYEQYF
14	once	TRBD2	TRBJ2-7	TRBV30	TGTGCCTGGAGACTTGCGGGAGGGCCAGGGGAGCAGTACTTC	CAWRLAGGPGEQYF
17	-	TRBD2	TRBJ2-7	TRBV13	TGTGCCAGCAGCCCCCCCCGGACTAGCGGGCAAGCCTACGAGCAGTACTTC	CASSPPRTSGQAYEQYF
15	-	TRBD2	TRBJ2-1	TRBV11-1	TGTGCCAGCAGCGCGGGACTAGCGGGAGGGGGTGAGCAGTTCTTC	CASSAGLAGGGEQFF
15	-	-	TRBJ1-1	TRBV6-5	TGTGCCAGCAGTTACGGGGACACGGCCCGAGGGAGTGCTTTCTTT	CASSYGDTARGSAFF
15	-	-	TRBJ2-5	TRBV19	TGTGCCAGTAGTATAGTTGGGGCGCCCGGGGAGACCCAGTACTTC	CASSIVGAPGETQYF
13	-	-	TRBJ1-2	TRBV5-4	TGTGCCAGCAGCTCACCAGTCTTTTATGGCTACACCTTC	CASSSPVFYGYTF
14	-	-	TRBJ1-1	TRBV2	TGTGCCAGCAGTGAACAAGGACAGAACACTGAAGCTTTCTTT	CASSEQGQNTEAFF
15	-	-	TRBJ2-5	TRBV20-1	TGCAGTGCTAGTCTTAGCTCCTCATCGGGAGAGACCCAGTACTTC	CSASLSSSSGETQYF
14	once	-	TRBJ1-2	TRBV28	TGTGCCTGCAAGGGAGGGGCGCAGAGCTATGGCTACACCTTC	CACKGGAQSYGYTF
14	-	-	TRBJ2-7	TRBV5-1	TGCGCCAGCAGCTTAGGAGATACCGGAGGCGAGCAGTACTTC	CASSLGDTGGEQYF
14	-	TRBD1	TRBJ1-1	TRBV30	TGTGCCTGGAGGCCCGGACAGGAGAACACTGAAGCTTTCTTT	CAWRPGQENTEAFF
13	-	-	TRBJ2-3	TRBV7-2	TGTGCCAGCAGCCCTCCTCTCACAGATACGCAGTATTTT	CASSPPLTDTQYF
15	once	TRBD1	TRBJ1-3	TRBV7-6	TGTGCCAGCAGCCGCAGGACAGGGGAGGGAAACACCATATATTTT	CASSRRTGEGNTIYF
15	-	TRBD1	TRBJ1-6	TRBV28	TGTGCCAGCAGCCGGACAGGGGACTATAATTCACCCCTCCACTTT	CASSRTGDYNSPLHF
13	-	-	TRBJ1-2	TRBV2	TGTGCCAGCAGAGAGACCCAAACGGGGGGCTACACCTTC	CASRETQTGGYTF
17	-	TRBD2	TRBJ2-5	TRBV9	TGTGCCAGCAGCGTAGCGGGGCGGGAGAGGCGTCACGAGACCCAGTACTTC	CASSVAGRERRHETQYF
14	-	-	TRBJ1-4	TRBV7-8	TGTGCAAGCAAAACAGGGCAGGCTAATGAAAAACTGTTTTTT	CASKTGQANEKLFF
15	once	-	TRBJ1-2	TRBV21-1	TGTGCCAGCAGCAGAGGACCCCACAGGGGATATGGCTACACCTTC	CASSRGPHRGYGYTF
13	once	-	TRBJ1-2	TRBV28	TGTGCCAGCAGTCAGGGACTAGGCCTTGGCTACACCTTC	CASSQGLGLGYTF
16	few	TRBD1	TRBJ1-3	TRBV10-3	TGTGCCATCGGCCAGGGGGCACCGAGCTCTGGAAACACCATATATTTT	CAIGQGAPSSGNTIYF
15	-	TRBD2	TRBJ2-7	TRBV28	TGTGCCAGCACCGTGGGGGGGGTAAGCTCCTACGAGCAGTACTTC	CASTVGGVSSYEQYF
16	few	-	TRBJ1-2	TRBV7-2	TGTGCCAGCAGCTTACGGGGGGGCCCAGAAACCTATGGCTACACCTTC	CASSLRGGPETYGYTF
16	-	TRBD1	TRBJ1-6	TRBV6-6	TGTGCCAGCAGTTACTCGGGACAGGGTCGGGATTCACCCCTCCACTTT	CASSYSGQGRDSPLHF
13	-	TRBD1	TRBJ1-2	TRBV12-3/TRBV12-4	TGTGCCAGCTCACAGGGGACTAACTATGGCTACACCTTC	CASSQGTNYGYTF
13	-	-	TRBJ1-5	TRBV12-3/TRBV12-4	TGTGCCAGCAGTTTAGGGGGGCAAGGGCCCCAGCATTTT	CASSLGGQGPQHF
13	-	-	TRBJ1-2	TRBV5-4	TGTGCCAGCAGCCGGGACACTGCTAGGGGCTACACCTTC	CASSRDTARGYTF
16	-	-	TRBJ2-3	TRBV24-1	TGTGCCACCTCATTTAGGACCCAGGGCCGAGCAGATACGCAGTATTTT	CATSFRTQGRADTQYF
15	-	-	TRBJ2-3	TRBV4-3	TGCGCCAGCAGCCAAGGGGCGGAGGGGACAGATACGCAGTATTTT	CASSQGAEGTDTQYF
12	once	TRBD1	TRBJ1-1	TRBV28	TGTGCCAGCAGGCCAGGGGGAACTGAAGCTTTCTTT	CASRPGGTEAFF
15	-	-	TRBJ1-3	TRBV18	TGTGCCAGCTCACCACAGGGGGTGGTCGGAAACACCATATATTTT	CASSPQGVVGNTIYF
14	-	TRBD1	TRBJ1-4	TRBV14	TGTGCCAGCAGCCCAGGGGGAAGTGGCGAAAAACTGTTTTTT	CASSPGGSGEKLFF
15	-	TRBD1	TRBJ1-2	TRBV6-2/TRBV6-3	TGTGCCAGCAGTAGCCCCGGGCAGGGGGTCTATGGCTACACCTTC	CASSSPGQGVYGYTF
15	-	TRBD2	TRBJ2-1	TRBV5-4	TGTGCCAGCAGCTTCACGGGAGGAGCCTACAATGAGCAGTTCTTC	CASSFTGGAYNEQFF
17	-	TRBD1	TRBJ1-5	TRBV5-1	TGCGCCAGCAGCTTGGGCCAGGGGGATTCCTTTAATCAGCCCCAGCATTTT	CASSLGQGDSFNQPQHF
15	-	-	TRBJ1-5	TRBV6-2/TRBV6-3	TGTGCCAGCAGTTGGGAGGGGGGTAGGAGTCAGCCCCAGCATTTT	CASSWEGGRSQPQHF